This is a list of T cell receptor beta chains from one sample in a study of cytomegalovirus exposure and HLA in healthy donors. Profiling relied on immunoSEQ multiplex PCR, and the TCRdb table lists in-frame clones only, not all of them. The sample lists around 200,000 clones; 84% were seen once. Specimen: PBMCs. The receptor source for this set is a young woman in good health and CMV-seropositive. CDR3s include the opening cysteine and the closing phenylalanine or tryptophan. The D gene is left open where the match is weak. Part of the rows lack a size; the others show once, few, many or a class for expanded clones.

J,V,D,size,DNA,CDR3
TRBJ2-3,TRBV5-1,TRBD1,.,TGCGCCAGCAGCCGTTCGACCGGGACAGGGTCCACAGATACGCAGTATTTT,CASSRSTGTGSTDTQYF
TRBJ1-1,TRBV18,.,.,TGTGCCAGCTCACCACCAGGCGGAAGCATGAACACTGAAGCTTTCTTT,CASSPPGGSMNTEAFF
TRBJ2-7,TRBV18,TRBD2,.,TGTGCCAGCTCACCAACTAGCGGGGGGTACCACGAGCAGTACTTC,CASSPTSGGYHEQYF
TRBJ2-7,TRBV7-2,TRBD1,.,TGTGCCAGCAGCTCGGGACAGACCTACGAGCAGTACTTC,CASSSGQTYEQYF
TRBJ2-2,TRBV7-2,TRBD2,.,TGTGCCAGCAGCCCCCTAGCGGGGCGGCCCACCGGGGAGCTGTTTTTT,CASSPLAGRPTGELFF
TRBJ1-1,TRBV4-1,.,.,TGCGCCAGCAGCCCCCGGGAGGGGAACACTGAAGCTTTCTTT,CASSPREGNTEAFF
TRBJ2-7,TRBV5-4,.,.,TGTGCCAGCTCTAGGGCGGGGCAGGGTTACGAGCAGTACTTC,CASSRAGQGYEQYF
TRBJ2-3,TRBV9,.,.,TGTGCCAGCAGCGTAGAATCCGGGACACACACAGATACGCAGTATTTT,CASSVESGTHTDTQYF
TRBJ2-1,TRBV4-3,TRBD2,once,TGCGCCAGCAGCCAAGATTTCGGCGGGGGGCCCTACAATGAGCAGTTCTTC,CASSQDFGGGPYNEQFF
TRBJ1-1,TRBV6-5,TRBD1,.,TGTGCCACAAGAAGGACAGGGATCACTGAAGCTTTCTTT,CATRRTGITEAFF
TRBJ2-3,TRBV13,.,.,TGTGCCAGCAGCACACGACTTACAGGGTCCCCGAGGGGTACGCAGTATTTT,CASSTRLTGSPRGTQYF
TRBJ2-5,TRBV5-1,TRBD1,.,TGCGCCAGCAGCAGGACAGGGGGTCCCCCCCAAGAGACCCAGTACTTC,CASSRTGGPPQETQYF
TRBJ2-5,TRBV29-1,.,.,TGCAGCGTTGAATCGGGACATAAGTACCAAGAGACCCAGTACTTC,CSVESGHKYQETQYF
TRBJ2-5,TRBV6-5,TRBD1,.,TGTGCCAGCAGTCGGCTCGACAGGGAAGAGACCCAGTACTTC,CASSRLDREETQYF
TRBJ2-1,TRBV25-1,.,.,TGTGCCAGCAGTGAATATAGACAAGACAATGAGCAGTTCTTC,CASSEYRQDNEQFF
TRBJ2-7,TRBV6-5,TRBD1,few,TGTGCCAGCAAGACAGGGGCCTACGAGCAGTACTTC,CASKTGAYEQYF
TRBJ1-6,TRBV5-1,.,.,TGCGCCAGCAGCGCCAGGACAGATCACAATTCACCCCTCCACTTT,CASSARTDHNSPLHF
TRBJ2-7,TRBV10-3,.,once,TGTGCCATCAGTGAGGTATACGAGCAGTACTTC,CAISEVYEQYF
TRBJ1-2,TRBV5-6,.,.,TGTGCCAGCAGGACGACAGGATATAATAACTATGGCTACACCTTC,CASRTTGYNNYGYTF
TRBJ1-3,TRBV6-1,TRBD1,.,TGTGCCAGCAGTGAGGGGACAGGGGGCGGAAACACCATATATTTT,CASSEGTGGGNTIYF
TRBJ2-5,TRBV7-3,.,few,TGTGCCAGCAGCTCTAATACTTCTCCCGAGACCCAGTACTTC,CASSSNTSPETQYF
TRBJ2-3,TRBV5-1,TRBD1,.,TGCGCCAGCAGCCCAGGACAGGTTGCAGATACGCAGTATTTT,CASSPGQVADTQYF